This passage covers 9 T cell receptor beta chains from one sample sequenced in a study of T cell clones after liver transplantation. Sequencing was performed with immunoSEQ multiplex PCR; in TCRdb, only in-frame clones are kept and a portion is missing. The sample has tens of thousands of clones; roughly 90% are singletons. Here the sequenced sample was CD8+ T cells from blood, taken 12 months after liver transplant. The receptors come from a human patient who received a liver transplant. Some of the T cells may derive from the graft donor.

The J gene is TRBJ2-2, the V gene TRBV4-1; the D gene is possibly TRBD1 (8 bases). The germline gives CDR1 MGHRA, CDR2 YSYEKL. Trimming took off 3 bases at V and 7 bases at J, with 15 bases between the two ends. The CDR3 is 15 amino acids. As DNA, the CDR3 is TGCGCCAGCAGCCATGAGGACAGGGAGGGCGGGGAGCTGTTTTTT. Translated: CASSHEDREGGELFF.

In this sample, this clone turned up once. The rearrangement links TRBV9 to TRBJ2-5; D not resolved. This CDR3 comprises 14 residues. CDR1 is SGDLS and CDR2 is YYNGEE in the germline V gene. V was shortened by 0 bases and J by 1 base, with 7 bases between the two germline ends. The CDR3 here is CASSVAGSQETQYF. In nucleotides, the CDR3 is TGTGCCAGCAGCGTAGCCGGGTCCCAAGAGACCCAGTACTTC.

The V and J genes are TRBV27 and TRBJ2-6; 14 bases agree with TRBD2. Germline V gene sequence: CDR1 MNHEY, CDR2 SMNVEV (reference sequence). V gave up 7 bases and J gave up 4 bases; unmatched junction bases: 9. The CDR3 spans 18 residues. CDR3 protein: CASKPGLAGAGGANVLTF. CDR3 in DNA: TGTGCCAGCAAGCCGGGACTAGCGGGAGCGGGGGGGGCCAACGTCCTGACTTTC.

The CDR3 bases are TGTGCCAGTATTCATCATTGGACAGAAACTTATGGCTACACCTTC. Its translation is CASIHHWTETYGYTF. This chain connects TRBV19 to TRBJ1-2; D may be TRBD1 (6 bases). The CDR3 totals 15 residues. Trimming shortened V by 7 bases and J by 5 bases, and 20 bases separated the two germline ends. The germline CDR1 and CDR2 sequences are LNHDA and SQIVND (reference sequence).

V usage is TRBV7-9 and J usage is TRBJ1-5, with 8 bases lining up with TRBD1. Germline V CDR1 and CDR2: SEHNR, FQNEAQ (reference sequence). Losses at the gene ends were 5 bases for V and 7 bases for J; bases not matched to a gene: 7. The CDR3 has 14 residues. Written as DNA, the CDR3 is TGTGCCAGCAGCGCCTCAGGGGGCATGCAGCCCCAGCATTTT. As protein: CASSASGGMQPQHF.

This chain links TRBV4-3 with TRBJ2-7; D not certain. The CDR3 consists of 14 residues. V was shortened by 1 base and J by 0 bases, with 7 bases between the two germline ends. Germline assignment: CDR1 LGHNA and CDR2 YSLEER. CDR3 DNA: TGCGCCAGCAGCCAAGCCCACACCTCCTACGAGCAGTACTTC. Residues: CASSQAHTSYEQYF.

This clone was counted between two and nine times. This chain uses TRBV7-2 with TRBJ1-1, with D possibly TRBD1 on 6 matching bases. The CDR3 runs 13 residues. Germline values: CDR1 SGHTA, CDR2 FQGNSA. The V end was cut by 5 bases, the J end by 5 bases, with 12 bases between. CDR3 residues: CASSATGRTEAFF. CDR3 nucleotides: TGTGCCAGCAGCGCGACAGGTAGGACTGAAGCTTTCTTT.

This clone is classed as large. The chain carries TRBV9 and TRBJ2-7, with D possibly called TRBD1 or TRBD2 (5 bases each). Trimming took 4 bases from V and 2 from J, leaving 13 bases between them. This CDR3 is 14 amino acids long. Germline CDR1 and CDR2: SGDLS and YYNGEE. The CDR3 sequence: CASSTWDVPYEQYF. CDR3 nucleotide sequence: TGTGCCAGCAGCACCTGGGACGTTCCCTACGAGCAGTACTTC. The whole variable domain, remainder taken from reference TRBV9 and TRBJ2-7, is DSGVTQTPKHLITATGQRVTLRCSPRSGDLSVYWYQQSLDQGLQFLIQYYNGEERAKGNILERFSAQQFPDLHSELNLSSLELGDSALYFCASSTWDVPYEQYFGPGTRLTVT.

This chain uses TRBV30 with TRBJ2-6; no reliable D call. The CDR3 runs 14 residues. Trimming removed 1 base at V and 0 bases at J, with 4 bases between. The germline gives CDR1 GTSNPN, CDR2 SVGIG (reference sequence). CDR3 DNA sequence: TGTGCCTGGAGTGAAGGCTCTGGGGCCAACGTCCTGACTTTC. Amino acids: CAWSEGSGANVLTF.